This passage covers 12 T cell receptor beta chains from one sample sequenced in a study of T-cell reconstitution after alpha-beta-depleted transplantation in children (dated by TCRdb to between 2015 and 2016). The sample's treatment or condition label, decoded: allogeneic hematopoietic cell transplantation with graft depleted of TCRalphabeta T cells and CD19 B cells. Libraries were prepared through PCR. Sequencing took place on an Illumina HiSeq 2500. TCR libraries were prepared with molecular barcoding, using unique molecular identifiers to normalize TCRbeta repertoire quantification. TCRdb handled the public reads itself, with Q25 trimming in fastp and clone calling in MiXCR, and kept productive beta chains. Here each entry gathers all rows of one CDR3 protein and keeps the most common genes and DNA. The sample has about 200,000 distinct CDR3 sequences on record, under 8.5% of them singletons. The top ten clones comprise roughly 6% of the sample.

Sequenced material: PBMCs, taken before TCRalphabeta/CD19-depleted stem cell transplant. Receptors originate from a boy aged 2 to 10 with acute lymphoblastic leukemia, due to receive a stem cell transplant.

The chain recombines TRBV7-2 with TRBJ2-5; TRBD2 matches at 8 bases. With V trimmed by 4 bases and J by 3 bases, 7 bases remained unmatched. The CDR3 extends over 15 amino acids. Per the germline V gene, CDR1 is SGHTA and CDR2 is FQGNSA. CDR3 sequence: CASSSLERGKETQYF. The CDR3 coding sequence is TGTGCCAGCAGCTCCCTCGAGCGGGGGAAAGAGACCCAGTACTTC.

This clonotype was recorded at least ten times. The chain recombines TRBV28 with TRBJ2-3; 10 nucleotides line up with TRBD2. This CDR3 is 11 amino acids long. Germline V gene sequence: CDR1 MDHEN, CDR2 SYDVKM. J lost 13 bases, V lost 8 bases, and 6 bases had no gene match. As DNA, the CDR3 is TGTGCCAGCGCTAGCGGGAGCCAGGAGTATTTT. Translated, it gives CASASGSQEYF.

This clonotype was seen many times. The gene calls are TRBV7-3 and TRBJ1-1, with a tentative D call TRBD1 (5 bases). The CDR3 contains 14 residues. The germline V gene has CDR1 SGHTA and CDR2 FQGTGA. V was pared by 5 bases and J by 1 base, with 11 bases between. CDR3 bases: TGTGCCAGCAGCCCAGGACACCAGAACACTGAAGCTTTCTTT. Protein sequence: CASSPGHQNTEAFF.

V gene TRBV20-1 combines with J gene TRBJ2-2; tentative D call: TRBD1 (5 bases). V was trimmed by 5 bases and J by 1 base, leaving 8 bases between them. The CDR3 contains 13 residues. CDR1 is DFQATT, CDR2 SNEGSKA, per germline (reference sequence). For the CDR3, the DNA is TGCAGTGCTGAAGGGGTGAACACCGGGGAGCTGTTTTTT. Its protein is CSAEGVNTGELFF.

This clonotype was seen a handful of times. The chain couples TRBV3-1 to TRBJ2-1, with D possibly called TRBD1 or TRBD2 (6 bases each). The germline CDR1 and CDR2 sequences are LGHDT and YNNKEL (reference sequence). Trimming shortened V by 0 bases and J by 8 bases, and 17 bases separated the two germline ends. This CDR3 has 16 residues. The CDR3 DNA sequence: TGTGCCAGCAGCCAAGATCTATGGGGGGCCTGGGATGAGCAGTTCTTC. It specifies CASSQDLWGAWDEQFF.

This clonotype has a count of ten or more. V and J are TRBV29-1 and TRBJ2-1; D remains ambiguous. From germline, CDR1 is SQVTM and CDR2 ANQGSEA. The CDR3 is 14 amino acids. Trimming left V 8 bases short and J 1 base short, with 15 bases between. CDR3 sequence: CSHMGSASYNEQFF. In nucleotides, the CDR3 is TGCAGCCACATGGGGTCAGCTTCCTACAATGAGCAGTTCTTC.

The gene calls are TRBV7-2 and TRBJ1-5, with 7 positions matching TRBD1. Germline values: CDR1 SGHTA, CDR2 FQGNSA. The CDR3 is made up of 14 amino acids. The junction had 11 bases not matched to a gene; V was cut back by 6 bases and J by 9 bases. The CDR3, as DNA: TGTGCCAGCAGTCGGGACAGCGGTACTTTGCCCCAGCATTTT. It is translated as CASSRDSGTLPQHF.

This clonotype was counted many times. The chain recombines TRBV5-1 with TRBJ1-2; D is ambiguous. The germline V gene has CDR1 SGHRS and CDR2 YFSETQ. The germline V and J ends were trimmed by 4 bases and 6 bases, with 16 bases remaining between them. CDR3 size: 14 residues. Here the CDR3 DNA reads TGCGCCAGCAGCCCGTCCCGGGGAGATGATGGCTACACCTTC. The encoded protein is CASSPSRGDDGYTF. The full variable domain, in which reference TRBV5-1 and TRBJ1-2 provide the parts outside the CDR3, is KAGVTQTPRYLIKTRGQQVTLSCSPISGHRSVSWYQQTPGQGLQFLFEYFSETQRNKGNFPGRFSGRQFSNSRSEMNVSTLELGDSALYLCASSPSRGDDGYTFGSGTRLTVV.

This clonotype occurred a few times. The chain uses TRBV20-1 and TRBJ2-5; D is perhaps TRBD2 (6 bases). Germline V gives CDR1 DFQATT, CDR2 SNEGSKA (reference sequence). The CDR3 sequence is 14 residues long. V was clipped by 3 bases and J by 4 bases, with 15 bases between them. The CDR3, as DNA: TGCAGTGCTAGGTATTTGACTAGTAGAGAGACCCAGTACTTC. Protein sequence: CSARYLTSRETQYF.

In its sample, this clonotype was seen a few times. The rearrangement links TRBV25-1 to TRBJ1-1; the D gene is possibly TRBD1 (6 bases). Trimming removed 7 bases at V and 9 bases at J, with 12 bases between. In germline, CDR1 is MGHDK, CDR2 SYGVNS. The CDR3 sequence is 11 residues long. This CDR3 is CASMGGGQAFF. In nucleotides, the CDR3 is TGTGCCAGCATGGGGGGCGGTCAAGCTTTCTTT.

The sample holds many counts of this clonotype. This chain's CDR3 is CASRPSENTEAFF. The CDR3 DNA reads as TGTGCCAGCAGGCCTTCCGAGAACACTGAAGCTTTCTTT. V is TRBV28 and J is TRBJ1-1; no definite D call. In germline, CDR1 is MDHEN, CDR2 SYDVKM. This CDR3 has 13 amino acids. V was pared by 6 bases and J by 1 base, with 9 bases between.

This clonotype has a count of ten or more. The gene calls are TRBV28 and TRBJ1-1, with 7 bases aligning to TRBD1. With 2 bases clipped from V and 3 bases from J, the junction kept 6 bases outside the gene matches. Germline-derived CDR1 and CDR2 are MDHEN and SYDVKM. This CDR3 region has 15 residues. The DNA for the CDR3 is TGTGCCAGCAGTTTAACACAGGGGACCCACACTGAAGCTTTCTTT. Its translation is CASSLTQGTHTEAFF.